This is a list of T cell receptor beta chains from one sample in a study of circulating CD8 cells and anti-PD-1 response in melanoma. MiXCR, run by TCRdb on the reads, gives a single entry per CDR3 protein. The repertoire includes roughly 1,200 distinct CDR3 sequences, roughly 5.6% of them detected once, and around 9.9% sits in the top ten. This sample comprised CD8+ T cells from PBMCs, obtained at baseline or after one month of anti-PD-1 therapy (not recorded which). The origin of the receptors is a human donor with melanoma. Each CDR3 is given with its conserved first and last residue. Not all rows give a size; the values are once, few, many and, for expanded clones, a class.

v_call: TRBV2
j_call: TRBJ2-1
clone_size: large
cdr3_aa: CARGLAGISYNEQFF

v_call: TRBV20-1
j_call: TRBJ2-5
clone_size: large
cdr3_aa: CSARVGLQETQYF

v_call: TRBV20-1
j_call: TRBJ2-3
clone_size: large
cdr3_aa: CSARDLLAASTDTQYF

v_call: TRBV4-2
j_call: TRBJ2-3
clone_size: medium-sized
cdr3_aa: CASSQSPGSADTQYF

v_call: TRBV4-1
j_call: TRBJ2-5
clone_size: medium-sized
cdr3_aa: CASSQVSGGAETQYF

v_call: TRBV19
j_call: TRBJ1-1
clone_size: medium-sized
cdr3_aa: CAAKTGLRTEAFF

v_call: TRBV28
j_call: TRBJ2-3
clone_size: large
cdr3_aa: CASRDSGGHTDTQYF

v_call: TRBV27
j_call: TRBJ2-2
clone_size: large
cdr3_aa: CASSFSQGHTGELFF

v_call: TRBV28
j_call: TRBJ2-7
clone_size: large
cdr3_aa: CASSLLGQGMYEQYF

v_call: TRBV21-1
j_call: TRBJ1-1
clone_size: large
cdr3_aa: CASSLTGGPNTEAFF

v_call: TRBV2
j_call: TRBJ2-3
clone_size: large
cdr3_aa: CASRYPGADTQYF

v_call: TRBV4-2
j_call: TRBJ2-7
clone_size: few
cdr3_aa: CASSQEEGFEQYF

v_call: TRBV4-1
j_call: TRBJ2-3
clone_size: NA
cdr3_aa: CASSQGPADTQYF

v_call: TRBV19
j_call: TRBJ1-3
clone_size: medium-sized
cdr3_aa: CASRIWTDGSGNTIYF

v_call: TRBV28
j_call: TRBJ2-5
clone_size: medium-sized
cdr3_aa: CASSLGLAENQETQYF

v_call: TRBV7-9
j_call: TRBJ2-7
clone_size: medium-sized
cdr3_aa: CASSPASGGVDEQYF

v_call: TRBV28
j_call: TRBJ1-1
clone_size: NA
cdr3_aa: CASSERGDPEAFF

v_call: TRBV27
j_call: TRBJ2-1
clone_size: large
cdr3_aa: CASSSTDNEQFF

v_call: TRBV6-1
j_call: TRBJ2-1
clone_size: medium-sized
cdr3_aa: CASSSDRGDEQFF

v_call: TRBV19
j_call: TRBJ2-1
clone_size: large
cdr3_aa: CASAPPDIQSHEQFF

v_call: TRBV27
j_call: TRBJ2-7
clone_size: medium-sized
cdr3_aa: CASWTRDRMTYEQYF

v_call: TRBV19
j_call: TRBJ2-3
clone_size: large
cdr3_aa: CASSTQADTQYF

v_call: TRBV25-1
j_call: TRBJ2-2
clone_size: medium-sized
cdr3_aa: CASSDAGGPNTGELFF

v_call: TRBV3-1
j_call: TRBJ2-1
clone_size: medium-sized
cdr3_aa: CASSQMTGATEQFF

v_call: TRBV6-4
j_call: TRBJ2-2
clone_size: medium-sized
cdr3_aa: CASSGGGDTGELFF

v_call: TRBV12-3/TRBV12-4
j_call: TRBJ2-5
clone_size: medium-sized
cdr3_aa: CASSFTGETQYF

v_call: TRBV7-3
j_call: TRBJ1-1
clone_size: large
cdr3_aa: CASSHRPDGMAEAFF

v_call: TRBV7-2
j_call: TRBJ1-3
clone_size: medium-sized
cdr3_aa: CASSFGSSGNTIYF

v_call: TRBV27
j_call: TRBJ2-7
clone_size: large
cdr3_aa: CASSLTGTGSYEQYF

v_call: TRBV5-4
j_call: TRBJ2-5
clone_size: large
cdr3_aa: CASSPPGGIQETQYF

v_call: TRBV5-8
j_call: TRBJ2-7
clone_size: large
cdr3_aa: CASSLGVYEQYF

v_call: TRBV19
j_call: TRBJ2-2
clone_size: large
cdr3_aa: CASSPDRVRTGELFF

v_call: TRBV19
j_call: TRBJ1-2
clone_size: medium-sized
cdr3_aa: CASATGAGGYTF

v_call: TRBV28
j_call: TRBJ2-1
clone_size: medium-sized
cdr3_aa: CASSYANLNEQFF

v_call: TRBV6-4
j_call: TRBJ2-2
clone_size: large
cdr3_aa: CASSPDTSTGELFF

v_call: TRBV5-6
j_call: TRBJ2-7
clone_size: medium-sized
cdr3_aa: CASSLVGYSYEQYF

v_call: TRBV28
j_call: TRBJ2-1
clone_size: large
cdr3_aa: CASSLYARYNEQFF

v_call: TRBV5-4
j_call: TRBJ2-7
clone_size: medium-sized
cdr3_aa: CASSLGLRPDEQYF

v_call: TRBV11-3
j_call: TRBJ1-1
clone_size: large
cdr3_aa: CASSFAGDEAFF

v_call: TRBV24-1
j_call: TRBJ2-7
clone_size: large
cdr3_aa: CATSEGMGHGQYF

v_call: TRBV2
j_call: TRBJ2-5
clone_size: medium-sized
cdr3_aa: CASSARTREETQYF

v_call: TRBV4-1
j_call: TRBJ1-1
clone_size: large
cdr3_aa: CASSQETTGTEAFF

v_call: TRBV27
j_call: TRBJ2-7
clone_size: few
cdr3_aa: CASSGGGPYEQYF

v_call: TRBV5-5
j_call: TRBJ2-1
clone_size: large
cdr3_aa: CASSLADFPSGLLNEQFF

v_call: TRBV7-3
j_call: TRBJ2-2
clone_size: large
cdr3_aa: CASSLTTGTGVTGELFF

v_call: TRBV27
j_call: TRBJ2-7
clone_size: medium-sized
cdr3_aa: CASSSLGAATEQYF

v_call: TRBV25-1
j_call: TRBJ1-5
clone_size: medium-sized
cdr3_aa: CASSTGQTNQPQHF

v_call: TRBV27
j_call: TRBJ2-7
clone_size: medium-sized
cdr3_aa: CASPWEGFSSYEQYF

v_call: TRBV27
j_call: TRBJ1-2
clone_size: medium-sized
cdr3_aa: CASSSPTGTTF

v_call: TRBV6-2/TRBV6-3
j_call: TRBJ2-3
clone_size: few
cdr3_aa: CASSHGRLAGDQADTQYF

v_call: TRBV6-5
j_call: TRBJ1-1
clone_size: medium-sized
cdr3_aa: CASSLAGPAEAFF

v_call: TRBV2
j_call: TRBJ1-6
clone_size: large
cdr3_aa: CASMGQGGHNSPLHF

v_call: TRBV19
j_call: TRBJ2-1
clone_size: large
cdr3_aa: CASTQTGTTYNEQFF

v_call: TRBV19
j_call: TRBJ2-4
clone_size: medium-sized
cdr3_aa: CASSIGQEINIQYF

v_call: TRBV19
j_call: TRBJ1-4
clone_size: large
cdr3_aa: CASSWTGFNEKLFF